This T cell receptor (beta chain) was documented in a study of PD-1 blockade in mismatch repair-deficient tumors. Study-wide results and limits: Tumor-resident clones, often undetectable pretreatment in blood, expanded then contracted after pembrolizumab.

Turning to this clone: The antigen is undetermined.

CDR1 is MGHRA and CDR2 is YSYEKL in the germline V gene. Trimming cost V 4 bases and J 1 base, with 11 bases left between them. The CDR3 sequence is 14 residues long. The assay was immunoSEQ multiplex PCR, and TCRdb's table has in-frame clones only and misses some. The sample includes roughly 130,000 clones, 88% of them seen just once. Mismatch repair deficiency was confirmed in all patients, by PCR or immunohistochemistry. J is TRBJ2-7 and V is TRBV4-1; D tentatively fits TRBD1 or TRBD2 (5 bases each). This specimen was peripheral blood, taken approximately 69 weeks after starting pembrolizumab. The origin of this receptor is an adult with mismatch repair-deficient cancer. This chain's CDR3 is CASSRQWGSYEQYF. In DNA, the CDR3 is TGCGCCAGCAGCCGACAGTGGGGGTCCTACGAGCAGTACTTC.